Below, 4 T cell receptor beta chains from the same sample are listed, as sequenced in a study of CD8 T cells in ankylosing spondylitis. MiXCR was run by TCRdb on the 5' RACE reads, yielding one entry per CDR3 protein. The sample has 200,000 or so distinct CDR3 sequences, roughly 20% seen once. The sequencing input was blood, either unsorted or a sorted T cell fraction (not recorded which). The receptors come from a male donor under 30 with ankylosing spondylitis or in good health (not recorded which).

The chain joins TRBV30 to TRBJ2-7; possibly TRBD1 for D (6 bases). This CDR3 has 16 amino acids. V lost 0 bases to trimming and J lost 2 bases, with 17 bases between them. CDR1 GTSNPN and CDR2 SVGIG come from the germline V gene (reference sequence). The CDR3 spells CAWSVLAAGAAYEQYF. CDR3 nucleotides: TGTGCCTGGAGTGTACTGGCGGCAGGGGCGGCCTACGAGCAGTACTTC.

This clonotype showed up many times. The V and J genes are TRBV28 and TRBJ2-1; 15 positions match TRBD2. V shed 4 bases, J shed 7 bases, and the junction held 11 bases outside the gene matches. The CDR3 has 18 amino acids. The V gene's germline CDR1 is MDHEN and CDR2 SYDVKM. This CDR3 is CASSSFGLAGGPRNEQFF. CDR3 sequence (DNA): TGTGCCAGCAGTTCCTTCGGACTAGCGGGAGGGCCGAGGAATGAGCAGTTCTTC.

In this sample, this clonotype turned up many times. This chain links TRBV5-1 with TRBJ1-1; a weak D match, TRBD1 (5 bases). The germline V gene encodes CDR1 SGHRS and CDR2 YFSETQ. The CDR3 length is 14 residues. V was trimmed by 0 bases and J by 4 bases, leaving 10 bases between them. CDR3 coding DNA: TGCGCCAGCAGCTTGGACCCTGGGGGCACTGAAGCTTTCTTT. Its translation is CASSLDPGGTEAFF.

This clonotype was detected a few times. The chain carries TRBV20-1 and TRBJ2-3; tentative D call: TRBD2 (5 bases). Germline V gene lookup returns CDR1 DFQATT and CDR2 SNEGSKA (reference sequence). The CDR3 is 10 residues long. V lost 3 bases and J lost 14, with 12 bases in between. DNA for the CDR3: TGCAGTGCTAGTCTGGCAGCGGCGTATTTT. Translated, it gives CSASLAAAYF.